Shown below are 8 T cell receptor beta chains from a single sample sequenced in a study of cytomegalovirus exposure and HLA in healthy donors. In the PCR, 60 Vbeta and 13 Jbeta primers were used. The data were produced by immunoSEQ multiplex PCR, yet TCRdb's version contains in-frame clones alone and is incomplete. The table has under 70,000 clones, over 65% seen once. Sequencing input: PBMCs. These receptors were taken from a man in his forties in good health and CMV-seropositive.

This rearrangement joins TRBV25-1 to TRBJ2-7; D ambiguous. Trimming left V 4 bases short and J 2 bases short, with 6 bases between. Per the germline V gene, CDR1 is MGHDK and CDR2 is SYGVNS. CDR3 length: 12 residues. The CDR3 DNA reads TGTGCCAGCAGTGCTGACACCTACGAGCAGTACTTC. It translates to CASSADTYEQYF.

The chain employs TRBV6-4 and TRBJ2-1; 7 bases are shared with TRBD1. In germline, CDR1 is MRHNA, CDR2 SNTAGT. This CDR3 has 17 residues. V lost 6 bases, J lost 2 bases, and 13 bases stayed unmatched. CDR3 bases: TGTGCCAGCAGCGCCGTAGGTACAGGGGCTGCCTACAATGAGCAGTTCTTC. Residues: CASSAVGTGAAYNEQFF.

The genes are TRBV5-4 and TRBJ2-7; 9 positions agree with TRBD1. The J segment lost 4 bases and the V segment lost 2 bases, leaving 4 bases of the junction unmatched. Germline V gene data show CDR1 as SGHNT and CDR2 as YYREEE (reference sequence). CDR3 length equals 14 residues. The CDR3 region is CASSFWDRAYEQYF. CDR3 bases: TGTGCCAGCAGCTTCTGGGACAGGGCTTACGAGCAGTACTTC.

V and J are TRBV9 and TRBJ2-1; 8 bases are a match to TRBD2. CDR3 length equals 16 residues. The junction had 5 bases not matched to a gene; V was cut back by 0 bases and J by 3 bases. CDR1 is SGDLS, CDR2 YYNGEE, per germline. CDR3 coding DNA: TGTGCCAGCAGCGTAGAACCGGGACTAGACTACAATGAGCAGTTCTTC. Translation gives CASSVEPGLDYNEQFF.

This clone was observed a few times. V gene TRBV5-1 combines with J gene TRBJ1-1; 8 positions agree with TRBD1. The germline CDR1 and CDR2 sequences are SGHRS and YFSETQ. V trimming: 5 bases; J trimming: 3 bases; junction bases outside the gene matches: 12. The CDR3 is 16 amino acids. CDR3 coding DNA: TGCGCCAGCAGACCCACAGGGGGGGAGTTTTACACTGAAGCTTTCTTT. Encoded protein: CASRPTGGEFYTEAFF. The full variable domain, rest sourced from reference TRBV5-1 and TRBJ1-1, is KAGVTQTPRYLIKTRGQQVTLSCSPISGHRSVSWYQQTPGQGLQFLFEYFSETQRNKGNFPGRFSGRQFSNSRSEMNVSTLELGDSALYLCASRPTGGEFYTEAFFGQGTRLTVV.

The chain couples TRBV7-8 to TRBJ2-6; D remains ambiguous. With 4 bases removed from V and 0 bases from J, the gap between germline ends came to 10 bases. This CDR3 is built from 16 residues. Germline values: CDR1 SGHVS, CDR2 FQNEAQ. CDR3 sequence (DNA): TGTGCCAGCAGCTCCCCTCACGGCTCTGGGGCCAACGTCCTGACTTTC. Protein sequence: CASSSPHGSGANVLTF. Full variable domain (missing parts from reference TRBV7-8 and TRBJ2-6): GAGVSQSPRYKVAKRGQDVALRCDPISGHVSLFWYQQALGQGPEFLTYFQNEAQLDKSGLPSDRFFAERPEGSVSTLKIQRTQQEDSAVYLCASSSPHGSGANVLTFGAGSRLTVL.

This clone was recorded a few times. This chain links TRBV6-1 with TRBJ1-1, with D possibly being TRBD1 (5 bases). Trimming shortened V by 4 bases and J by 4 bases, and 10 bases separated the two germline ends. This CDR3 region has 13 residues. Germline loops: CDR1 MNHNS, CDR2 SASEGT. The CDR3 loop is CASSVNRGTEAFF. DNA of the CDR3: TGTGCCAGCAGTGTTAATAGGGGCACTGAAGCTTTCTTT.

The V call is TRBV6-4, the J call TRBJ2-2; TRBD1 might be the D (6 bases). In germline, CDR1 is MRHNA, CDR2 SNTAGT. V was cut by 3 bases and J by 3 bases, with 8 bases left in between. The CDR3 is 14 residues long. DNA of the CDR3: TGTGCCAGCAGTGAACAGGGTGACACCGGGGAGCTGTTTTTT. Translation gives CASSEQGDTGELFF.